A selection of T cell receptor beta chains follows, all from one sample in a study of blood T cell repertoires in COVID-19. The table came from immunoSEQ multiplex PCR; TCRdb's copy has only in-frame clones and leaves some out. Here the sample spans about 210,000 clones, roughly 84% being singletons. Sequencing was done on a sample of peripheral blood. The receptors come from a woman of 80 years or more with acute or convalescent COVID-19. CDR3s include the opening cysteine and the closing phenylalanine or tryptophan. A D gene is named only where the DNA matches it firmly. Only some rows state a clone size, as once, few, many or a class for expanded clones.

clone_size: NA; d_call: TRBD1; j_call: TRBJ2-5; v_call: TRBV29-1; cdr3_nt: TGCAGCGTTGGGACAGGGGCAGAGACCCAGTACTTC; cdr3_aa: CSVGTGAETQYF
clone_size: NA; d_call: TRBD1; j_call: TRBJ1-2; v_call: TRBV7-3; cdr3_nt: TGTGCCAGCAGCTTAGGTCCGGACAGGGAATTAAATGGCTACACCTTC; cdr3_aa: CASSLGPDRELNGYTF
clone_size: NA; d_call: NA; j_call: TRBJ1-3; v_call: TRBV4-2; cdr3_nt: TGTGCCAGCAGCCAAGAAGGGGTTGTCGGCATACCCGGAAACACCATATATTTT; cdr3_aa: CASSQEGVVGIPGNTIYF
clone_size: NA; d_call: NA; j_call: TRBJ1-5; v_call: TRBV10-3; cdr3_nt: TGTGCCATCAGTGCATCCGGGGGAAATCAGCCCCAGCATTTT; cdr3_aa: CAISASGGNQPQHF
clone_size: NA; d_call: NA; j_call: TRBJ1-2; v_call: TRBV9; cdr3_nt: TGTGCCAGCAGCCTTGGAATGGGGGGGCTCGCTAACTATGGCTACACCTTC; cdr3_aa: CASSLGMGGLANYGYTF
clone_size: NA; d_call: NA; j_call: TRBJ2-1; v_call: TRBV11-3; cdr3_nt: TGTGCCAGCAGCTTCACTAGGGCAGCCAATGAGCAGTTCTTC; cdr3_aa: CASSFTRAANEQFF
clone_size: NA; d_call: NA; j_call: TRBJ2-5; v_call: TRBV9; cdr3_nt: TGTGCCAGCGGGTTTGGAGGGGCCGGGTTGATTCAAGAGACCCAGTACTTC; cdr3_aa: CASGFGGAGLIQETQYF
clone_size: NA; d_call: TRBD1; j_call: TRBJ2-1; v_call: TRBV2; cdr3_nt: TGTGCCAGCAGTGATGTTCGGACAGGGGGATTTGGTGAGCAGTTCTTC; cdr3_aa: CASSDVRTGGFGEQFF
clone_size: NA; d_call: NA; j_call: TRBJ1-4; v_call: TRBV5-1; cdr3_nt: TGCGCCAGCAATACAGGGAGCATAGCTAATGAAAAACTGTTTTTT; cdr3_aa: CASNTGSIANEKLFF
clone_size: NA; d_call: NA; j_call: TRBJ1-5; v_call: TRBV18; cdr3_nt: TGTGCCAGCTCGCTCGTTGGGGCTAGCAATCAGCCCCAGCATTTT; cdr3_aa: CASSLVGASNQPQHF
clone_size: NA; d_call: NA; j_call: TRBJ1-6; v_call: TRBV19; cdr3_nt: TGTGCCAGTAGGAACCGGGAGCCAGGTTCACCCCTCCACTTT; cdr3_aa: CASRNREPGSPLHF
clone_size: NA; d_call: NA; j_call: TRBJ2-1; v_call: TRBV6-2/TRBV6-3; cdr3_nt: TGTGCCAGCACCCCACTTGGGGCGGGGCGGTTTTACAATGAGCAGTTCTTC; cdr3_aa: CASTPLGAGRFYNEQFF
clone_size: NA; d_call: NA; j_call: TRBJ2-1; v_call: TRBV29-1; cdr3_nt: TGCAGCGTTGAAGAAATGGAGACTATCAATGAGCAGTTCTTC; cdr3_aa: CSVEEMETINEQFF
clone_size: NA; d_call: NA; j_call: TRBJ1-2; v_call: TRBV5-1; cdr3_nt: TGCGCCAGCAGCATTACAGCCTCGGGGAGCTACACCTTC; cdr3_aa: CASSITASGSYTF
clone_size: once; d_call: NA; j_call: TRBJ2-2; v_call: TRBV10-1; cdr3_nt: TGCGCCAGCAGACAGGCACAGGGAAGGGAGGGGGGAGGGGAGCTGTTTTTT; cdr3_aa: CASRQAQGREGGGELFF
clone_size: NA; d_call: NA; j_call: TRBJ1-2; v_call: TRBV7-9; cdr3_nt: TGTGCCAGCACCAAAGAGGCAGGGGCCTTTGGGGGCTACACCTTC; cdr3_aa: CASTKEAGAFGGYTF
clone_size: NA; d_call: NA; j_call: TRBJ1-1; v_call: TRBV10-2; cdr3_nt: TGCGCCAGCAGTCAGGCACCCCCAGGGTGGAGTGAAGCTTTCTTT; cdr3_aa: CASSQAPPGWSEAFF
clone_size: NA; d_call: TRBD2; j_call: TRBJ2-2; v_call: TRBV4-1; cdr3_nt: TGCGCCAGCAGCCACGCCACTAGCGGGGGAAACACCGGGGAGCTGTTTTTT; cdr3_aa: CASSHATSGGNTGELFF
clone_size: NA; d_call: TRBD2; j_call: TRBJ2-1; v_call: TRBV2; cdr3_nt: TGTGCCAGCGTTTCGAGGGCGGGAGGAAGATCGCAATTCTTC; cdr3_aa: CASVSRAGGRSQFF
clone_size: NA; d_call: NA; j_call: TRBJ2-7; v_call: TRBV21-1; cdr3_nt: TGTGCCAGCAGCAAAGAGGGAGCGGGTGCCTACGAGCAGTACTTC; cdr3_aa: CASSKEGAGAYEQYF
clone_size: NA; d_call: NA; j_call: TRBJ2-2; v_call: TRBV24-1; cdr3_nt: TGTGCCACCAGTGACCTGACAGGAGTCACCGGGGAGCTGTTTTTT; cdr3_aa: CATSDLTGVTGELFF
clone_size: NA; d_call: NA; j_call: TRBJ2-5; v_call: TRBV7-2; cdr3_nt: TGTGCCAGCAGCTTAAGCGGCAGAAGGGAGACCCAGTACTTC; cdr3_aa: CASSLSGRRETQYF
clone_size: NA; d_call: TRBD2; j_call: TRBJ2-7; v_call: TRBV2; cdr3_nt: TGTGCCAGCAGTGAATACGGTAGGGTTAGCGGGAGCCTCTACGAGCAGTACTTC; cdr3_aa: CASSEYGRVSGSLYEQYF
clone_size: NA; d_call: NA; j_call: TRBJ1-4; v_call: TRBV6-1; cdr3_nt: TGTGCCAGCAGTGAGGGGGGTGCAACTAATGAAAAACTGTTTTTT; cdr3_aa: CASSEGGATNEKLFF
clone_size: NA; d_call: TRBD1; j_call: TRBJ2-7; v_call: TRBV29-1; cdr3_nt: TGCAGCGTTGAACCGCAGGGGGAAGGCTACGAGCAGTACTTC; cdr3_aa: CSVEPQGEGYEQYF
clone_size: NA; d_call: TRBD1; j_call: TRBJ2-7; v_call: TRBV5-4; cdr3_nt: TGTGCCAGCAGCTACGGACAGGGAGAGTACGAGCAGTACTTC; cdr3_aa: CASSYGQGEYEQYF
clone_size: NA; d_call: NA; j_call: TRBJ2-3; v_call: TRBV10-2; cdr3_nt: TGCGCCAGCAGTGAGGACGAGGTTTTGTATACGCAGTATTTT; cdr3_aa: CASSEDEVLYTQYF
clone_size: once; d_call: TRBD2; j_call: TRBJ2-5; v_call: TRBV11-2; cdr3_nt: TGTGCCAGCAGCTTAGGGGGACTAGCCCATAGTGAGAGCGAGACCCAGTACTTC; cdr3_aa: CASSLGGLAHSESETQYF
clone_size: NA; d_call: NA; j_call: TRBJ2-1; v_call: TRBV3-1/TRBV3-2; cdr3_nt: TGTGCCAGCAGCCAAGGTTCGGGGTATGAGCAGTTCTTC; cdr3_aa: CASSQGSGYEQFF
clone_size: NA; d_call: NA; j_call: TRBJ2-3; v_call: TRBV7-9; cdr3_nt: TGTGCCAGCAGGAGGGGGAAGGCAGATACGCAGTATTTT; cdr3_aa: CASRRGKADTQYF
clone_size: once; d_call: NA; j_call: TRBJ1-2; v_call: TRBV4-3; cdr3_nt: TGCGCCAGCAGCCCCGAGGGACTCCGAGGTAGCTATGGCTACACCTTC; cdr3_aa: CASSPEGLRGSYGYTF
clone_size: NA; d_call: NA; j_call: TRBJ2-5; v_call: TRBV28; cdr3_nt: TGTGCCAGCAGTTTACTCACAGGAGTGGGGGAGACCCAGTACTTC; cdr3_aa: CASSLLTGVGETQYF
clone_size: once; d_call: NA; j_call: TRBJ2-1; v_call: TRBV5-8; cdr3_nt: TGTGCCAGCAGCTTGGTGCGGGCCATGGTCAATGAGCAGTTCTTC; cdr3_aa: CASSLVRAMVNEQFF
clone_size: NA; d_call: NA; j_call: TRBJ2-1; v_call: TRBV30; cdr3_nt: TGTGCCTGGAGTTTCGACAGCAGCTCCTACAATGAGCAGTTCTTC; cdr3_aa: CAWSFDSSSYNEQFF
clone_size: NA; d_call: TRBD1; j_call: TRBJ1-1; v_call: TRBV19; cdr3_nt: TGTGCCAGTAGGGGGGACAGGGGGTTGAACACTGAAGCTTTCTTT; cdr3_aa: CASRGDRGLNTEAFF
clone_size: NA; d_call: NA; j_call: TRBJ1-1; v_call: TRBV18; cdr3_nt: TGTGCCAGCTCGGCAACGAGGATGACTGAAGCTTTCTTT; cdr3_aa: CASSATRMTEAFF
clone_size: NA; d_call: NA; j_call: TRBJ1-5; v_call: TRBV7-2; cdr3_nt: TGTGCCAGCAGCTCGTACAGGGTGGATCAGCCCCAGCATTTT; cdr3_aa: CASSSYRVDQPQHF
clone_size: NA; d_call: TRBD1; j_call: TRBJ2-1; v_call: TRBV6-5; cdr3_nt: TGTGCCAGCAGCCCCCGGGACAGACCATACAATGAGCAGTTCTTC; cdr3_aa: CASSPRDRPYNEQFF
clone_size: NA; d_call: NA; j_call: TRBJ2-5; v_call: TRBV6-5; cdr3_nt: TGTGCCAGCAGTTACTCGGGACTCCTTCCCGGAGAGACCCAGTACTTC; cdr3_aa: CASSYSGLLPGETQYF
clone_size: NA; d_call: NA; j_call: TRBJ2-3; v_call: TRBV18; cdr3_nt: TGTGCCAGCTCACCATTAAAAGGGGATTTTATGACAGATACGCAGTATTTT; cdr3_aa: CASSPLKGDFMTDTQYF
clone_size: once; d_call: TRBD2; j_call: TRBJ2-2; v_call: TRBV9; cdr3_nt: TGTGCCAGCACCCCTAGCGGGTTGCCTACCGGGGAGCTGTTTTTT; cdr3_aa: CASTPSGLPTGELFF
clone_size: NA; d_call: TRBD1; j_call: TRBJ1-6; v_call: TRBV4-3; cdr3_nt: TGCGCCAGCAGCCCCGAAATCGCACAGGGGGGTAATTCACCCCTCCACTTT; cdr3_aa: CASSPEIAQGGNSPLHF
clone_size: NA; d_call: TRBD2; j_call: TRBJ2-7; v_call: TRBV5-1; cdr3_nt: TGCGCCAGCAGCCGCGGACTAGCGGGGTCGATGAGCTACGAGCAGTACTTC; cdr3_aa: CASSRGLAGSMSYEQYF
clone_size: NA; d_call: NA; j_call: TRBJ2-2; v_call: TRBV7-2; cdr3_nt: TGTGCCAGCAGCTTAGCGGCTTCGAACACCGGGGAGCTGTTTTTT; cdr3_aa: CASSLAASNTGELFF